These T cell receptor beta chains were read from a single sample in a study of identical twins. TCRdb processed the 5' RACE reads anew with MiXCR; each CDR3 protein has one entry. Of 650,000 to 800,000 distinct CDR3 sequences listed, roughly 8% are singletons. These data were likewise used in another study, on yellow fever vaccine responses in identical twins.

Sequenced: PBMCs. These receptors were obtained from a woman aged 18-30 years in good health. CDR3s include the opening cysteine and the closing phenylalanine or tryptophan. A D gene is named only where the DNA matches it firmly. Clone size, where shown, is once, few, many, or a class for clones that have expanded.

size,V,D,J,DNA,CDR3
many,TRBV5-1,NA,TRBJ1-4,TGCGCCAGCAGCGTCGAAGGGCCGGCAACTAATGAAAAACTGTTTTTT,CASSVEGPATNEKLFF
NA,TRBV5-1,NA,TRBJ2-7,TGCGCCAGCAGCTTGGGGGGGGCCAATGCCTACGAGCAGTACTTC,CASSLGGANAYEQYF
few,TRBV5-5,NA,TRBJ2-7,TGTGCCAGCAGCTTGGTTGGCAGGGTCCACGAGCAGTACTTC,CASSLVGRVHEQYF
few,TRBV20-1,NA,TRBJ1-6,TGCAGTCCTTGGGGGGCTTCGGGTAATTCACCCCTCCACTTT,CSPWGASGNSPLHF
NA,TRBV6-2/TRBV6-3,NA,TRBJ2-5,TGTGCCAGCAGCCTCCACCCTCCCTTTCAAGAGACCCAGTACTTC,CASSLHPPFQETQYF
many,TRBV18,NA,TRBJ2-5,TGTGCCAGCTCTCGTTCGATAGCGGAATTAGAAGAGACCCAGTACTTC,CASSRSIAELEETQYF
few,TRBV7-8,NA,TRBJ2-7,TGTGCCAGCCGGCCGGGACGGCAAAGGGGGATCGTGTCCTACGAGCAGTACTTC,CASRPGRQRGIVSYEQYF
few,TRBV12-5,TRBD1,TRBJ2-1,TGTGCTAGTGGTCCTCCCTTGAGACAGGGGGGTGAGCAGTTCTTC,CASGPPLRQGGEQFF
many,TRBV27,TRBD1,TRBJ1-5,TGTGCCAGCAAACCCTCAGGGGGGATTCAGCCCCAGCATTTT,CASKPSGGIQPQHF
NA,TRBV7-8,NA,TRBJ2-1,TGTGCCAGCAGCTTCCGATCGAAGGAGGGGTTCGAGCAGTTCTTC,CASSFRSKEGFEQFF
few,TRBV29-1,NA,TRBJ1-2,TGCAGCGTTCTTTCTTTAGAAGACCCCATGGATGGCTACACCTTC,CSVLSLEDPMDGYTF
few,TRBV11-2,NA,TRBJ2-7,TGTGCCAGCAGCTTGTTTCCCCTCTCGGACTCCTACGAGCAGTACTTC,CASSLFPLSDSYEQYF
many,TRBV12-3/TRBV12-4,NA,TRBJ2-5,TGTGCCAGCAGTTCCGATGGGGGGAGGCAGACCCAGTACTTC,CASSSDGGRQTQYF
few,TRBV16,NA,TRBJ2-7,TGTGCCAGCAGCCAAGGAGGGCGGGACCCCTACGAGCAGTACTTC,CASSQGGRDPYEQYF
NA,TRBV13,TRBD2,TRBJ2-7,TGTGCCAGCAGCTCCCCAGCAGCGGGGGACATTGAGCAGTACTTC,CASSSPAAGDIEQYF
NA,TRBV29-1,NA,TRBJ1-1,TGCAGCGTTGGTCCAGGATCGAACACTGAAGCTTTCTTT,CSVGPGSNTEAFF
few,TRBV6-5,TRBD1,TRBJ2-3,TGTGCCAGCAGTTACCGCAGGTCGGGACAGGGCACAGATACGCAGTATTTT,CASSYRRSGQGTDTQYF
NA,TRBV27,NA,TRBJ1-4,TGTGCCAGCAGCGCTCAGTATAATGAAAAACTGTTTTTT,CASSAQYNEKLFF
NA,TRBV7-9,TRBD2,TRBJ2-7,TGTGCCAGCAGCCCGACTAGCCAAACCTCCTACGAGCAGTACTTC,CASSPTSQTSYEQYF
few,TRBV3-1,TRBD2,TRBJ2-1,TGTGCCAGCAGCCAAAGGCCAGCGGGGGGCTGGGAAGATGAGCAGTTCTTC,CASSQRPAGGWEDEQFF
NA,TRBV7-3,NA,TRBJ2-7,TGTGCCAGCAGCTTTAAATTTACGGCCTACGAGCAGTACTTC,CASSFKFTAYEQYF
few,TRBV27,NA,TRBJ2-1,TGTGCCAGCAGTTACGGGAACACCTACAATGAGCAGTTCTTC,CASSYGNTYNEQFF
few,TRBV20-1,TRBD1,TRBJ2-7,TGCAGTGCTACCGACAGGGAGTACGAGCAGTACTTC,CSATDREYEQYF
few,TRBV6-1,NA,TRBJ2-5,TGTGCCAGCAAGGACCGAGATCGGGAGACCCAGTACTTC,CASKDRDRETQYF
NA,TRBV7-9,NA,TRBJ2-6,TGTGCCAGCAGCTTAGTGGGGCAGGGCGCCAACGTCCTGACTTTC,CASSLVGQGANVLTF
many,TRBV7-9,NA,TRBJ2-7,TGTGCCAGCAGCTTAGTCCAGGGGTCCTACGAGCAGTACTTC,CASSLVQGSYEQYF
NA,TRBV6-5,TRBD1,TRBJ2-1,TGTGCCAGCAGTTTAAAGACAGGGGGCGGACGGCAGTTCTTC,CASSLKTGGGRQFF
NA,TRBV7-9,TRBD2,TRBJ2-1,TGTGCCAGCAGCTTAGTGGGACTAGCGGGAGACAATGAGCAGTTCTTC,CASSLVGLAGDNEQFF
few,TRBV5-1,NA,TRBJ2-7,TGCGCCAGCAGCGACGGACAGAACCTTTACGAGCAGTACTTC,CASSDGQNLYEQYF
many,TRBV30,NA,TRBJ1-1,TGTGCCTGGAGTGTCGGGGCATTGAACACTGAAGCTTTCTTT,CAWSVGALNTEAFF
NA,TRBV5-1,TRBD2,TRBJ2-2,TGCGCCAGCAGCTTGGAGCGGGGGAAAACTCCCGGGGAGCTGTTTTTT,CASSLERGKTPGELFF
few,TRBV9,TRBD1,TRBJ1-6,TGTGCCAGCAGCGGGTCCGGGACAGGGGGTCGGACACCCCTCCACTTT,CASSGSGTGGRTPLHF
NA,TRBV4-1,NA,TRBJ2-3,TGCGCCAGCAGCCAAGAAGGCCCCCTTGCCAGGGTAGGGCCCACAGATACGCAGTATTTT,CASSQEGPLARVGPTDTQYF
few,TRBV28,NA,TRBJ2-6,TGTGCCAGCAGTGGAGGGATATCTGGGGCCAACGTCCTGACTTTC,CASSGGISGANVLTF
NA,TRBV29-1,TRBD1,TRBJ1-1,TGCAGCGTTGTCAAGACAGGGGTCCCAAACACTGAAGCTTTCTTT,CSVVKTGVPNTEAFF
few,TRBV20-1,NA,TRBJ2-3,TGCAGTGCCACCTCCAGCACAGATACGCAGTATTTT,CSATSSTDTQYF
few,TRBV7-2,NA,TRBJ1-1,TGTGCCAGCAGCTTGTCCGTGGGGGGCACTGAAGCTTTCTTT,CASSLSVGGTEAFF
few,TRBV5-1,TRBD2,TRBJ2-1,TGCGCCAGCAGGCAATCAGCGGGGTCCTACAATGAGCAGTTCTTC,CASRQSAGSYNEQFF
few,TRBV10-3,TRBD1,TRBJ2-7,TGTGCCGCCGGGGGACAGGCCTTCGGCGAGCAGTACTTC,CAAGGQAFGEQYF
many,TRBV12-3/TRBV12-4,NA,TRBJ2-3,TGTGCCAGCAGTTTAGGCGGCAATGGCGATACGCAGTATTTT,CASSLGGNGDTQYF
few,TRBV9,NA,TRBJ2-3,TGTGCCAGCAGCGCCAACCCTAGGGACCTCACAGATACGCAGTATTTT,CASSANPRDLTDTQYF
NA,TRBV21-1,NA,TRBJ2-2,TGTGCCAGCAGCAAAGATGTAGGGGTAATAGCCCAACCCTCGATGACCGGGGAGCTGTTTTTT,CASSKDVGVIAQPSMTGELFF
few,TRBV6-1,NA,TRBJ2-4,TGTGCCAGCAGGGAGTCTAACGGCAAAAACATTCAGTACTTC,CASRESNGKNIQYF
many,TRBV7-7,TRBD1,TRBJ2-2,TGTGCTAGCAGCGCACAGGGGTCTAACACCGGGGAGCTGTTTTTT,CASSAQGSNTGELFF
NA,TRBV27,NA,TRBJ2-3,TGTGCCAGCAGTTTTCGGCGGGACACAGATACGCAGTATTTT,CASSFRRDTDTQYF
few,TRBV3-1,NA,TRBJ2-3,TGTGCCAGCAGCCAAGACTCAGGGGCCGGAGCGGGTACGCAGTATTTT,CASSQDSGAGAGTQYF
many,TRBV11-2,TRBD1,TRBJ2-3,TGTGCCAGCAGCTTGAGAACCGGGACAGGAGACACAGATACGCAGTATTTT,CASSLRTGTGDTDTQYF
many,TRBV5-1,NA,TRBJ2-2,TGCGCCAGCAGCTTGTACAGCCGCGAGGCCACCGGGGAGCTGTTTTTT,CASSLYSREATGELFF
once,TRBV9,TRBD1,TRBJ2-7,TGTGCCAGCAGCGTGGGAGGGACAGGGAAATACGAGCAGTACTTC,CASSVGGTGKYEQYF
many,TRBV6-5,TRBD1,TRBJ2-3,TGTGCCAGCAGTTATTTGGGCAGGGGGCAAGCAGATACGCAGTATTTT,CASSYLGRGQADTQYF